The clone carrying this TCR beta chain was seen at least ten times. With MiXCR, TCRdb reprocessed the PCR reads. Altogether around 30,000 clones are present, roughly 15% being singletons, with the ten largest covering under 20%. The CDR3 loop spans 15 amino acids. Per germline, CDR1 PRHDT and CDR2 FYEKMQ (reference sequence). Unmatched junction bases numbered 6, after V lost 5 bases and J lost 5 bases. The sample belongs to a study of metastatic and nonmetastatic thyroid tumors. All patients were untreated before thyroid surgery. This sequence was found in a male donor with papillary thyroid cancer or a benign thyroid nodule (not recorded which). Some clones in this sample may be carry-over from other donors' samples. The rearrangement links TRBV13 to TRBJ1-3; 10 nucleotides align to TRBD1. Sequencing was performed on blood. The CDR3 nucleotides are TGTGCCAGCAGCCGGGACAGGGGAGGAAGAAACACCATATATTTT. It codes for CASSRDRGGRNTIYF.